The sequence of this TCR beta chain was determined in a study of blood T cell repertoires in COVID-19. Study at large: Samples came from the United States, Italy and Spain, spanning acute and convalescent COVID-19. T cells, B-cell-depleted T cells, or PBMCs supplied cDNA or gDNA.

Per the original methods: Estimation of nucleated cell counts was performed using reference gene primer amplification. Assay used: immunoSEQ multiplex PCR; TCRdb lists only in-frame clones, some missing. V and J calls and clone size are given by that table; D and trimming were obtained from the DNA. The sample lists a few hundred thousand clones; roughly 88% were seen once. Germline CDR1 reads ENHRY; CDR2 reads SYGVKD. The CDR3 runs to 21 residues. The V segment lost 0 bases and the J segment 0 bases; nucleotides outside the gene matches: 18. The TCR comes from a man in his late teens or twenties with active or convalescent COVID-19. The genes are TRBV10-3 and TRBJ2-3, with 7 bases that match TRBD1. Source material: peripheral blood. The DNA of the CDR3 is TGTGCCATCAGTGAGTCGAAGTTAACGACAGGGTCGCTCTATAGCACAGATACGCAGTATTTT. Translating it yields CAISESKLTTGSLYSTDTQYF.